This entry lists 24 T cell receptor beta chains sequenced from one sample in a study of human T cells and chemical hapten exposure. Noted time point: patch test 2, 6 weeks after DPC sensitization. The sample's treatment: therapeutic diphenylcyclopropenone sensitization with weekly scalp DPC. TCRdb re-derived calls from the RACE reads in MiXCR, one entry per CDR3 protein. The sample has 110,000 or so distinct CDR3 sequences, 9.2% seen once. Sequencing used whole blood, obtained in connection with sensitization to the hapten diphenylcyclopropenone (DPC). These receptors were taken from a woman between 40 and 50 years old with alopecia areata. Some clones in this sample may be carry-over from other donors' samples.

This clonotype has ten or more counts. This sequence joins TRBV5-1 and TRBJ2-1, with D hard to call. V was shortened by 0 bases and J by 3 bases, with 1 base between the two germline ends. The germline V gene encodes CDR1 SGHRS and CDR2 YFSETQ. This CDR3 spans 12 amino acids. The CDR3 coding sequence is TGCGCCAGCAGCTTGGTCTACAATGAGCAGTTCTTC. It specifies CASSLVYNEQFF.

At least ten counts were recorded for this clonotype. The chain links TRBV16 to TRBJ1-5; no definite D call. Trimming took off 2 bases at V and 7 bases at J, with 15 bases between the two ends. This CDR3 is built from 15 residues. Germline V CDR1 and CDR2: KGHSY, FQNENV. The CDR3 DNA follows: TGTGCCAGCAGCCAAGAGGGCCCCATACAGCAGCCCCAGCATTTT. Residues: CASSQEGPIQQPQHF.

This clonotype was recorded a few times. The rearrangement uses TRBV10-3 and TRBJ2-7; weak D call: TRBD1 (6 bases). The V and J ends lost 10 bases and 7 bases respectively, with 23 bases between them. From germline, CDR1 is ENHRY and CDR2 SYGVKD. The CDR3 contains 14 residues. This CDR3 is CATSRGTQTMEQYF. The CDR3 bases are TGTGCCACCTCAAGGGGGACGCAGACTATGGAGCAGTACTTC.

The table lists this clonotype with many counts. The chain's CDR3 is CASRHRQGFSEKLFF. The CDR3 nucleotides read TGTGCCAGCCGACATAGACAGGGCTTTTCTGAAAAACTGTTTTTT. The chain links TRBV2 to TRBJ1-4; 7 bases agree with TRBD1. The germline CDR1 and CDR2 sequences are SNHLY and FYNNEI. Trimming took 8 bases from V and 7 from J; bases not matched to a gene: 13. This CDR3 has 15 residues.

CDR3 loop: CATTAEPYNSPLHF. CDR3 sequence (DNA): TGTGCCACCACCGCCGAACCCTATAATTCACCCCTCCACTTT. This chain joins TRBV15 and TRBJ1-6, with D hard to call. The CDR3 contains 14 residues. CDR1 and CDR2 from the germline V gene are LNHNV and YYDKDF (reference sequence). The germline V and J ends were trimmed by 7 bases and 2 bases, with 9 bases remaining between them.

There are many counts of this clonotype. This chain links TRBV5-1 with TRBJ2-3, with 7 bases lining up with TRBD2. The CDR3 contains 13 residues. V shed 6 bases, J shed 6 bases, and the junction held 7 bases outside the gene matches. CDR1 is SGHRS, CDR2 YFSETQ, per germline. Here the CDR3 DNA reads TGCGCCAGCAATTGGCAGGGAGGGGATACGCAGTATTTT. Encoded protein: CASNWQGGDTQYF.

This clonotype was counted between two and nine times. The chain employs TRBV12-3 or TRBV12-4 and TRBJ2-3; TRBD2 matches 9 bases. This CDR3 has 15 amino acids. V shed 3 bases and J 1 base; nucleotides not matched to a gene: 2. Here the CDR3 DNA reads TGTGCCAGCAGTTTCGCTAGCGGGGGCACAGATACGCAGTATTTT. Its translation: CASSFASGGTDTQYF.

As regards this clonotype: At one end, the junction sequence differs from germline, possibly due to a read error. The J gene is TRBJ2-2, the V gene TRBV4-3; D is possibly TRBD1 or TRBD2 (5 bases each). The CDR3 sequence is 14 residues long. The germline V gene has CDR1 LGHNA and CDR2 YSLEER. CDR3: CTSRPGPNTGELFF. The CDR3 nucleotides are TGCACCAGCCGCCCGGGGCCGAACACCGGGGAGCTGTTTTTT.

This clonotype came up many times. The rearrangement joins TRBV6-5 to TRBJ2-3; 11 nucleotides agree with TRBD2. CDR1 is MNHEY, CDR2 SVGAGI, per germline. With V trimmed by 0 bases and J by 4 bases, 3 bases remained unmatched. The CDR3 has 16 amino acids. The CDR3 DNA is TGTGCCAGCAGTTACTCGATAGCGGGGGGGCCAGATACGCAGTATTTT. Encoded protein: CASSYSIAGGPDTQYF.

The chain combines TRBV29-1 with TRBJ2-7, with 7 bases that match TRBD1. Trimming took 4 bases from V and 1 from J; bases not matched to a gene: 7. Germline V gene lookup returns CDR1 SQVTM and CDR2 ANQGSEA. The length of the CDR3 is 14 residues. The CDR3 loop is CSVARQGSSYEQYF. DNA of the CDR3: TGCAGCGTTGCTAGACAGGGAAGTTCCTACGAGCAGTACTTC.

There are many counts of this clonotype. The chain joins TRBV7-9 to TRBJ1-4, with TRBD1 identical over 8 bases. Germline V gene sequence: CDR1 SEHNR, CDR2 FQNEAQ (reference sequence). The CDR3 sequence is 15 residues long. The ends lost 5 bases at V and 4 bases at J; junction bases unmatched: 6. The CDR3 protein is CASSPGQGDNEKLFF. The CDR3 DNA is TGTGCCAGCAGCCCTGGACAGGGTGATAATGAAAAACTGTTTTTT. The whole variable domain, remainder taken from reference TRBV7-9 and TRBJ1-4, is DTGVSQNPRHKITKRGQNVTFRCDPISEHNRLYWYRQTLGQGPEFLTYFQNEAQLEKSRLLSDRFSAERPKGSFSTLEIQRTEQGDSAMYLCASSPGQGDNEKLFFGSGTQLSVL.

This clonotype was observed at least ten times. The chain uses TRBV6-2 or TRBV6-3 and TRBJ1-5; D is unclear. Germline loops: CDR1 MNHEY, CDR2 SVGEGT. The CDR3 runs to 13 residues. V was shortened by 6 bases and J by 5 bases, with 11 bases between the two germline ends. CDR3 amino acids: CASSSRIDQPQHF. CDR3 sequence (DNA): TGTGCCAGCAGCTCCCGGATCGATCAGCCCCAGCATTTT.

There are a few counts of this clonotype. This chain links TRBV11-3 with TRBJ2-7; maybe TRBD2 (7 bases). Per germline, CDR1 SGHNT and CDR2 YENEEA. The CDR3 runs 13 residues. The germline V and J ends were trimmed by 5 bases and 6 bases, with 14 bases remaining between them. CDR3 sequence (DNA): TGTGCCAGCAGCCCTGGGGGGGCCTTCGAGCAGTACTTC. Translated, it gives CASSPGGAFEQYF.

Only one count was recorded for this clonotype. This chain connects TRBV28 to TRBJ2-7, with D perhaps being TRBD1 or TRBD2 (5 bases each). With 6 bases removed from V and 5 bases from J, the gap between germline ends came to 5 bases. The CDR3 has 10 residues. Looked up from germline, CDR1 is MDHEN and CDR2 is SYDVKM. The CDR3 nucleotides read TGTGCCAGCAGGGGACACGAGCAGTACTTC. It encodes CASRGHEQYF.

Written as DNA, the CDR3 is TGTGCCAGCAGTTCCTACAGGGGATACTATGGCTACACCTTC. It translates to CASSSYRGYYGYTF. V gene TRBV27 combines with J gene TRBJ1-2, with 7 nucleotides matching TRBD1. Unmatched junction bases numbered 5, after V lost 4 bases and J lost 3 bases. The germline CDR1 and CDR2 sequences are MNHEY and SMNVEV (reference sequence). The length of the CDR3 is 14 residues.

This clonotype was recorded at least ten times. The rearrangement uses TRBV27 and TRBJ1-5; no clear D. Trimming took off 6 bases at V and 0 bases at J, with 9 bases between the two ends. The germline gives CDR1 MNHEY, CDR2 SMNVEV (reference sequence). The CDR3 loop spans 14 amino acids. The CDR3, as DNA: TGTGCCAGCAGGGACCTTACTAGCAATCAGCCCCAGCATTTT. Encoded protein: CASRDLTSNQPQHF.

This clonotype was picked up a small number of times. This chain joins TRBV5-5 and TRBJ1-5, with a tentative D call TRBD1 (6 bases). The V end was cut by 0 bases, the J end by 5 bases, with 15 bases between. This CDR3 is built from 16 residues. Germline V lookup: CDR1 SGHKS, CDR2 YYEKEE (reference sequence). In nucleotides, the CDR3 is TGTGCCAGCAGCTTGGGGGGCGGGACACAATATCAGCCCCAGCATTTT. Protein sequence: CASSLGGGTQYQPQHF.

The chain carries TRBV7-8 and TRBJ2-7; D gene ambiguous. This CDR3 spans 15 amino acids. The V end lost 5 bases, the J end lost 7 bases, and 21 bases lay between the germline ends. Per the germline V gene, CDR1 is SGHVS and CDR2 is FQNEAQ. The CDR3 sequence: CASSPTTTALGEQYF. The CDR3 nucleotides are TGTGCCAGCAGCCCAACCACGACGGCCCTGGGTGAGCAGTACTTC.

This clonotype was picked up many times. This chain links TRBV28 with TRBJ1-6; D gene ambiguous. Germline V gives CDR1 MDHEN, CDR2 SYDVKM. This CDR3 contains 16 residues. The germline V and J ends were trimmed by 8 bases and 8 bases, with 22 bases remaining between them. CDR3 bases: TGTGCCAGCCGAGACGCGTCCTACGCAAAGGATTCACCCCTCCACTTT. Translated: CASRDASYAKDSPLHF.

This clonotype was seen repeatedly, ten times or more. This sequence joins TRBV6-6 and TRBJ2-6, with 9 bases lining up with TRBD1. The germline V gene has CDR1 MNHNY and CDR2 SVGAGI (reference sequence). This CDR3 is built from 17 residues. Trimming at V came to 6 bases and at J to 3 bases, leaving 9 bases not matched to a gene. The DNA of the CDR3 is TGTGCCAGCAGCGTCTTGGGACAGGGATTTGGGGCCAACGTCCTGACTTTC. Protein product: CASSVLGQGFGANVLTF.

This clonotype was picked up many times. The genes are TRBV7-2 and TRBJ2-7, with D possibly being TRBD1 (6 bases). The germline CDR1 and CDR2 sequences are SGHTA and FQGNSA. The CDR3 is 13 residues long. Trimming pared 3 bases from V and 5 bases from J, leaving 11 bases between. CDR3 region: CASSLTGRDEQYF. CDR3 nucleotide sequence: TGTGCCAGCAGCTTGACAGGTCGCGACGAGCAGTACTTC.

The table lists this clonotype with a few counts. The V call is TRBV10-3, the J call TRBJ2-1; 10 nucleotides line up with TRBD1. The CDR3 contains 18 residues. Germline CDR1 is ENHRY and CDR2 is SYGVKD. J lost 4 bases, V lost 4 bases, and 13 bases had no gene match. Here the CDR3 DNA reads TGTGCCATCAGTGCCTCCCGCCTTGGACAGGGGGGGTACAATGAGCAGTTCTTC. This sequence encodes CAISASRLGQGGYNEQFF.

This clonotype was seen a handful of times. The genes are TRBV3-1 and TRBJ2-3; D ambiguous. The V gene's germline CDR1 is LGHDT and CDR2 YNNKEL (reference sequence). Trimming left V 3 bases short and J 5 bases short, with 15 bases between. The CDR3 sequence is 15 residues long. For the CDR3, the DNA is TGTGCCAGCAGCCACGAGCGCCCCTTGGGAGATACGCAGTATTTT. Amino acid sequence: CASSHERPLGDTQYF.

There are many counts of this clonotype. The rearrangement links TRBV6-2 or TRBV6-3 to TRBJ2-6, with TRBD1 identical over 7 bases. Germline V gene sequence: CDR1 MNHEY, CDR2 SVGEGT. The CDR3 has 17 amino acids. V trimming: 5 bases; J trimming: 2 bases; junction bases outside the gene matches: 9. CDR3 sequence: CASSSPTGYPGANVLTF. The CDR3 region has the DNA TGTGCCAGCAGTAGCCCGACAGGGTATCCTGGGGCCAACGTCCTGACTTTC.